Below are 10 T cell receptor beta chains sequenced from a single sample in a study of blood T cells in healthy people across ages. Using a J-beta primer mix together with a sample-barcoded 5' primer, a second PCR was run for about 7 to 12 cycles. Using its own MiXCR run on the 5' RACE reads, TCRdb lists one record per CDR3 protein. Among 550,000 to 800,000 distinct CDR3 sequences listed, roughly 21% were seen once. The specimen was blood. The receptors stem from a man aged 70 or older in good health.

Remarks on this clonotype: One end of the junction does not line up with germline, which may come from a read error. The chain is built from TRBV7-9 and TRBJ2-5; 9 bases match TRBD1. This CDR3 has 14 amino acids. The germline CDR1 and CDR2 sequences are SEHNR and FQNEAQ (reference sequence). The CDR3 sequence is CAGSSRTGVETQYF. Here the CDR3 DNA reads TGTGCCGGCAGCTCAAGGACAGGGGTGGAGACCCAGTACTTC.

This clonotype was seen only a few times. The V call is TRBV11-1, the J call TRBJ1-1; D ambiguous. The CDR3 extends over 12 amino acids. From germline, CDR1 is SGHAT and CDR2 FQDESV (reference sequence). V was pared by 5 bases and J by 5 bases, with 9 bases between. CDR3 nucleotide sequence: TGTGCCAGCAGCCACGGACCGACTGAAGCTTTCTTT. Translation: CASSHGPTEAFF.

The chain is built from TRBV28 and TRBJ2-7; TRBD2 matches 8 bases. Germline V CDR1 and CDR2: MDHEN, SYDVKM. J lost 6 bases, V lost 10 bases, and 11 bases had no gene match. This CDR3 has 13 residues. The CDR3 nucleotides read TGTGCCACGGGGGGGCAGTCGTGGTCCGAGCAGTACTTC. This encodes CATGGQSWSEQYF.

In this sample, this clonotype turned up once. The V call is TRBV13, the J call TRBJ2-5; tentatively, D is TRBD1 or TRBD2 (5 bases each). The CDR3 has 13 amino acids. V was cut by 5 bases and J by 4 bases, with 11 bases left in between. CDR1 and CDR2 (germline): PRHDT, FYEKMQ (reference sequence). DNA for the CDR3: TGTGCCAGCAGCAAACAGAGGGGAGAGACCCAGTACTTC. It specifies CASSKQRGETQYF.

V gene TRBV5-1 combines with J gene TRBJ2-3, with a possible D match to TRBD2 (6 bases). This CDR3 region has 14 residues. Trimming removed 3 bases from V and 2 bases from J, with 10 bases in between. CDR1 and CDR2 (germline): SGHRS, YFSETQ. The CDR3 nucleotides read TGCGCCAGCAGCTACCGGACTACCACAGATACGCAGTATTTT. Translating gives CASSYRTTTDTQYF.

The chain's CDR3 is CASSRDLAGGETQYF. The DNA of the CDR3 is TGCGCCAGCAGCCGAGACCTAGCGGGTGGAGAGACCCAGTACTTC. The V call is TRBV4-3, the J call TRBJ2-5; 8 nucleotides line up with TRBD2. This CDR3 spans 15 amino acids. V gave up 4 bases and J gave up 4 bases; unmatched junction bases: 8. The germline V gene has CDR1 LGHNA and CDR2 YSLEER.

This clonotype came up a few times. V and J are TRBV28 and TRBJ2-2, with no clear D. CDR3 size: 12 residues. Germline CDR1 is MDHEN and CDR2 is SYDVKM. The V end lost 7 bases, the J end lost 1 base, and 4 bases lay between the germline ends. This CDR3 reads CASTENTGELFF. For the CDR3, the DNA is TGTGCCAGCACAGAGAACACCGGGGAGCTGTTTTTT.

The gene calls are TRBV6-6 and TRBJ2-5, with D uncertain. TRBJ2-7 matches the DNA end more closely, so the J call is doubtful. Germline-derived CDR1 and CDR2 are MNHNY and SVGAGI (reference sequence). The length of the CDR3 is 13 residues. This chain's CDR3 is CASSYSGVHEQYF. The CDR3 DNA sequence: TGTGCCAGCAGTTACTCTGGGGTCCACGAGCAGTACTTC.

The rearrangement links TRBV28 to TRBJ2-2; 8 bases line up with TRBD2. V lost 5 bases to trimming and J lost 5 bases; unmatched junction nucleotides: 7. The CDR3 covers 15 residues. The germline V gene has CDR1 MDHEN and CDR2 SYDVKM. Here the CDR3 reads CASSLGLARTGELFF. As DNA, the CDR3 is TGTGCCAGCAGTCTCGGACTAGCCCGTACCGGGGAGCTGTTTTTT.

The genes are TRBV4-1 and TRBJ2-3, with D hard to call. Germline assignment: CDR1 MGHRA and CDR2 YSYEKL. The CDR3 spans 15 residues. V lost 4 bases and J lost 0, with 11 bases in between. CDR3 coding DNA: TGCGCCAGCAGCCCCGGCAAGACTAGCACAGATACGCAGTATTTT. It codes for CASSPGKTSTDTQYF.